The 6 T cell receptor beta chains reported below all come from one sample, sequenced in a study of OX40 agonist ivuxolimab in advanced cancers. Clones were read by immunoSEQ multiplex PCR, and TCRdb kept only the in-frame ones, dropping some. In the table there are some 86,000 clones, about 90% of which are singletons. The specimen comprised CD4+ or CD8+ T cells sorted from blood, sampled in a trial of the OX40 agonist ivuxolimab. These TCRs come from an adult with an advanced solid tumor such as melanoma, head and neck, liver or kidney cancer.

This sequence joins TRBV10-2 and TRBJ2-5; D remains ambiguous. The germline gives CDR1 WSHSY, CDR2 SAAADI. V lost 0 bases and J 2 bases, leaving 10 bases between the germline ends. CDR3 size: 15 residues. The CDR3 protein is CASSESSPGQETQYF. The CDR3 region has the DNA TGCGCCAGCAGTGAGTCAAGCCCTGGGCAAGAGACCCAGTACTTC.

The J gene is TRBJ1-1, the V gene TRBV21-1; the D call TRBD1 from the table was never checked on the DNA. TRBV21-1 has pseudogene status. CDR3 length: 15 amino acids. The chain's CDR3 is CASSKGPGLNTEAFF. In nucleotides, the CDR3 is TGTGCCAGCAGCAAAGGGCCAGGGTTAAACACTGAAGCTTTCTTT.

The chain carries TRBV11-3 and TRBJ2-7, with TRBD2 identical over 7 bases. This CDR3 has 19 residues. Trimming took 1 base from V and 7 from J; bases not matched to a gene: 22. Germline V CDR1 and CDR2: SGHNT, YENEEA. CDR3 loop: CASSLVASGVGPAGFEQYF. The CDR3 DNA reads as TGTGCCAGCAGCTTAGTCGCTAGCGGAGTGGGGCCCGCCGGGTTTGAGCAGTACTTC.

The chain couples TRBV7-8 to TRBJ2-5; 14 positions match TRBD2. The CDR3 has 18 residues. The ends lost 5 bases at V and 9 bases at J; junction bases unmatched: 17. Germline V CDR1 and CDR2: SGHVS, FQNEAQ. CDR3 in amino acids: CASSTRTSGRYPRVSQYF. In DNA, the CDR3 is TGTGCCAGCAGCACCAGGACTAGCGGGAGGTATCCAAGAGTGTCCCAGTACTTC.

This rearrangement joins TRBV2 to TRBJ1-1; 7 bases line up with TRBD1. The CDR3 spans 16 residues. V lost 6 bases and J lost 0; bases outside the gene matches: 10. The germline V gene has CDR1 SNHLY and CDR2 FYNNEI. The CDR3 loop is CASSLTRTGLNTEAFF. CDR3 bases: TGTGCCAGCAGCCTCACCCGGACAGGATTGAACACTGAAGCTTTCTTT.

The chain couples TRBV28 to TRBJ2-7; D ambiguous. There are 13 residues in the CDR3. The V and J ends lost 3 bases and 0 bases respectively, with 6 bases between them. The germline V gene has CDR1 MDHEN and CDR2 SYDVKM. CDR3 loop: CASSFRASYEQYF. In nucleotides, the CDR3 is TGTGCCAGCAGTTTTCGGGCCTCCTACGAGCAGTACTTC.